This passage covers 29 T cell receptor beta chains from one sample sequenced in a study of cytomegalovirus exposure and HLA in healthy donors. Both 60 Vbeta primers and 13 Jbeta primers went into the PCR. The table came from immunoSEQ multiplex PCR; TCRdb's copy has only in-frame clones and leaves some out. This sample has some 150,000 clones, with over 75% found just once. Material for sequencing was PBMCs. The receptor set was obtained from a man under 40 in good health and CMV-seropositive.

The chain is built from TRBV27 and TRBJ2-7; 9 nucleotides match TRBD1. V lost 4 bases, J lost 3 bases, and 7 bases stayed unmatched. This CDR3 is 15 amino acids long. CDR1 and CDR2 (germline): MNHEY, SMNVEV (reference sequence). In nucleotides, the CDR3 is TGTGCCAGCAGTTCCGGACAGGGGACCCTCTACGAGCAGTACTTC. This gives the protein CASSSGQGTLYEQYF.

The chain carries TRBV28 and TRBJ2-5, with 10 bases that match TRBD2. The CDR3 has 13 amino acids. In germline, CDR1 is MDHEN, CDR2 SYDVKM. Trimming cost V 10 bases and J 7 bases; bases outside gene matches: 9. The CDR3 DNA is TGTGCCACCGCACTAGCGGGGTGGGGGACCCAGTACTTC. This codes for CATALAGWGTQYF.

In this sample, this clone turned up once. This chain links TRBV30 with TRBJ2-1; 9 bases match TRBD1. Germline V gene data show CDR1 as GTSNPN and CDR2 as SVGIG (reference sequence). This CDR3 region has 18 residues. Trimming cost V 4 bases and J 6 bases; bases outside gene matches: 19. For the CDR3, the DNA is TGTGCCTGGATGGATGGACAGGGGTGGCTGCGAGGGCCCAATGAGCAGTTCTTC. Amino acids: CAWMDGQGWLRGPNEQFF.

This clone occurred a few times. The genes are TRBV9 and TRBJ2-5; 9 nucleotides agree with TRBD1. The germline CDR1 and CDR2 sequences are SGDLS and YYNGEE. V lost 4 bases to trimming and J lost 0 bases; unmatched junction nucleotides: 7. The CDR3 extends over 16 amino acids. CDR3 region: CASSFRGQGNQETQYF. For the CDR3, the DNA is TGTGCCAGCAGCTTCAGAGGACAGGGGAACCAAGAGACCCAGTACTTC. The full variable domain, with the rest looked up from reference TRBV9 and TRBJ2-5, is DSGVTQTPKHLITATGQRVTLRCSPRSGDLSVYWYQQSLDQGLQFLIQYYNGEERAKGNILERFSAQQFPDLHSELNLSSLELGDSALYFCASSFRGQGNQETQYFGPGTRLLVL.

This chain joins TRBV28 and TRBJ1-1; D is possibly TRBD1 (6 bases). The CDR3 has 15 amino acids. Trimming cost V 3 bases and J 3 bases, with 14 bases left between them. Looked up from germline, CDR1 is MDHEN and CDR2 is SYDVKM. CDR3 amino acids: CASSFQGSIYTEAFF. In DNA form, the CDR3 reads TGTGCCAGCAGTTTTCAGGGGTCCATCTACACTGAAGCTTTCTTT.

Here the CDR3 DNA reads TGTGCCAGCAGCTTCCGGGACAGGGTCACAGATACGCAGTATTTT. Amino acid sequence: CASSFRDRVTDTQYF. This chain uses TRBV5-5 with TRBJ2-3; 9 nucleotides match TRBD1. J was trimmed by 2 bases and V by 2 bases; bases with no gene match: 3. This CDR3 spans 15 amino acids. CDR1 and CDR2 from the germline V gene are SGHKS and YYEKEE (reference sequence).

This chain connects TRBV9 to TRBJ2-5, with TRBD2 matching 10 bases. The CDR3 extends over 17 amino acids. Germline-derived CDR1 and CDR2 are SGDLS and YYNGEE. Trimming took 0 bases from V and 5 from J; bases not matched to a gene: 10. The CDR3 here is CASSVGLAGAGAETQYF. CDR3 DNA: TGTGCCAGCAGCGTAGGCCTAGCGGGAGCAGGCGCGGAGACCCAGTACTTC.

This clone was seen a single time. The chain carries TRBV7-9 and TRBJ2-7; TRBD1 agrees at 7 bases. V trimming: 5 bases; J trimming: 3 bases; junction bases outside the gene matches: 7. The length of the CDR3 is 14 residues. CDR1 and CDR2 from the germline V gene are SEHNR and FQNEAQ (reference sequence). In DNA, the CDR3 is TGTGCCAGCAGCCCTCCGGGACAGAACTACGAGCAGTACTTC. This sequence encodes CASSPPGQNYEQYF.

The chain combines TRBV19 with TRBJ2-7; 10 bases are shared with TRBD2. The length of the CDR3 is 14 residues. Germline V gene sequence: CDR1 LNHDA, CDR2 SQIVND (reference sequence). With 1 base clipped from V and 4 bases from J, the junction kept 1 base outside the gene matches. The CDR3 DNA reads TGTGCCAGTAGTATAGCTAGCGGGAGTTACGAGCAGTACTTC. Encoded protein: CASSIASGSYEQYF.

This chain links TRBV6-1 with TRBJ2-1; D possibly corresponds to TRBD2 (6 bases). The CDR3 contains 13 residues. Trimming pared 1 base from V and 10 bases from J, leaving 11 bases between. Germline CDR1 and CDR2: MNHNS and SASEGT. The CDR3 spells CASSEGGVGEQFF. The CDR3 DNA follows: TGTGCCAGCAGTGAAGGGGGGGTTGGGGAGCAGTTCTTC.

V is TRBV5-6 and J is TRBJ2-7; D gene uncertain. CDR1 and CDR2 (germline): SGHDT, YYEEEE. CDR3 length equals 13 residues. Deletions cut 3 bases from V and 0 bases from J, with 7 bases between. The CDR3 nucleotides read TGTGCCAGCAGCTGGCAAAGCTCCTACGAGCAGTACTTC. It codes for CASSWQSSYEQYF.

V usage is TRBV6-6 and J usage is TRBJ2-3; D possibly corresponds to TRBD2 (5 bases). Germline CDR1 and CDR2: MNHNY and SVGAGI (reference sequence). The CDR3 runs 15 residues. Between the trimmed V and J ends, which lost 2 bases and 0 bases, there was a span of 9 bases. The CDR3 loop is CASSYIATSTDTQYF. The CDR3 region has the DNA TGTGCCAGCAGTTACATAGCGACTAGCACAGATACGCAGTATTTT.

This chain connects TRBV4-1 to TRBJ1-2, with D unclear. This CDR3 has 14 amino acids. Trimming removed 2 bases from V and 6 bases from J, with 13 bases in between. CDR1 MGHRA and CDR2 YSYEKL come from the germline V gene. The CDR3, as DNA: TGCGCCAGCAGCCAACCACCCCGCCTAGATGGCTACACCTTC. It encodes CASSQPPRLDGYTF.

As DNA, the CDR3 is TGTGCCAGCAGTGTTCGCGGCGAAGCTTTCTTT. Amino acid sequence: CASSVRGEAFF. The chain recombines TRBV2 with TRBJ1-1; D not certain. This CDR3 comprises 11 residues. V was cut by 4 bases and J by 8 bases, with 8 bases left in between. CDR1 is SNHLY and CDR2 is FYNNEI in the germline V gene.

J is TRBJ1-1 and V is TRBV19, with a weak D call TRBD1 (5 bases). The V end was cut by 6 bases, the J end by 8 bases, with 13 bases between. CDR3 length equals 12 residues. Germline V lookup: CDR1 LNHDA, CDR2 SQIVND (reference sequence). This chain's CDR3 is CASRSQEPEAFF. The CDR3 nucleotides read TGTGCCAGTAGATCACAGGAACCCGAAGCTTTCTTT.

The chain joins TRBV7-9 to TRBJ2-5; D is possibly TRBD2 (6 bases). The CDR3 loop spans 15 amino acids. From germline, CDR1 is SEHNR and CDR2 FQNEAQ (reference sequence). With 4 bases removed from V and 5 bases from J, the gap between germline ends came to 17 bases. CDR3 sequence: CASSWPGEVGETQYF. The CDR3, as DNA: TGTGCCAGCAGCTGGCCCGGGGAGGTGGGGGAGACCCAGTACTTC.

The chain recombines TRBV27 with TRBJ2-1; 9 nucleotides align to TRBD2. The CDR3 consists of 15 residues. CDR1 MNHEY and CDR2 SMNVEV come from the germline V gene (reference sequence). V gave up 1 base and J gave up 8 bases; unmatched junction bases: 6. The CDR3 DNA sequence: TGTGCCAGCAGTTTATTTATGCCTAGCGGGGATGAGCAGTTCTTC. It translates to CASSLFMPSGDEQFF.

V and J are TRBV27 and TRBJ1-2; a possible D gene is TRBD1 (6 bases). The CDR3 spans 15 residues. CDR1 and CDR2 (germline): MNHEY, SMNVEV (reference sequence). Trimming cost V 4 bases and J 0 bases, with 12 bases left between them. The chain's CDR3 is CASSSDRIANYGYTF. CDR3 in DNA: TGTGCCAGCAGTTCCGACAGGATAGCTAACTATGGCTACACCTTC.

The DNA of the CDR3 is TGCGCCAGCAGCCCCGGAGCCCAAAAATCGGACTATGGCTACACCTTC. Its protein product is CASSPGAQKSDYGYTF. The V call is TRBV5-1, the J call TRBJ1-2; D gene unclear. The ends were cut back, 4 bases at V and 3 bases at J, with 19 bases in the middle. Per germline, CDR1 SGHRS and CDR2 YFSETQ. The CDR3 loop spans 16 amino acids.

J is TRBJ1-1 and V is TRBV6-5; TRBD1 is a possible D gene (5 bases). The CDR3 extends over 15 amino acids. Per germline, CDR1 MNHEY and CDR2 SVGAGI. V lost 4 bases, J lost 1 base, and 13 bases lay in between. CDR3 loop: CASSLRGSGNTEAFF. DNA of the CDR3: TGTGCCAGCAGTTTAAGGGGCTCTGGGAACACTGAAGCTTTCTTT.

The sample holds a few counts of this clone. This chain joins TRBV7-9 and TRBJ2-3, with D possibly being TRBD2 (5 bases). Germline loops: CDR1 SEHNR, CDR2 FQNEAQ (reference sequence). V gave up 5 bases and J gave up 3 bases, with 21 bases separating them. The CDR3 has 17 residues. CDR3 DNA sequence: TGTGCCAGCAGCCCCCACCGTCTTGGCGGAGGAACAGATACGCAGTATTTT. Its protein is CASSPHRLGGGTDTQYF.

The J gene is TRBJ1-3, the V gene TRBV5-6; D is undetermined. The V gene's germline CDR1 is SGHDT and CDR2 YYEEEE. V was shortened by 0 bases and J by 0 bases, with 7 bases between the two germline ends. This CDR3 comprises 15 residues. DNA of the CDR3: TGTGCCAGCAGCTTGGCCCCGGGCTCTGGAAACACCATATATTTT. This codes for CASSLAPGSGNTIYF. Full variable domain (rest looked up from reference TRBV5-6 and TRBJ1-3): DAGVTQSPTHLIKTRGQQVTLRCSPKSGHDTVSWYQQALGQGPQFIFQYYEEEERQRGNFPDRFSGHQFPNYSSELNVNALLLGDSALYLCASSLAPGSGNTIYFGEGSWLTVV.

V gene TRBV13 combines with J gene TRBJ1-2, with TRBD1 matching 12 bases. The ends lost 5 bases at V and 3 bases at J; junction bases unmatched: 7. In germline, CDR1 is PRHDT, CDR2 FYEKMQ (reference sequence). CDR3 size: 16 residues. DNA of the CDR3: TGTGCCAGCAGCCAGGGACAGGGGGCTCCTCACTATGGCTACACCTTC. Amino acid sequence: CASSQGQGAPHYGYTF.

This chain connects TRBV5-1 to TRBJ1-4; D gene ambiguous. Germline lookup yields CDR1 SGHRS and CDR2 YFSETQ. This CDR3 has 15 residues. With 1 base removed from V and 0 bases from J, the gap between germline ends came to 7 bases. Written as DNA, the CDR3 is TGCGCCAGCAGCTTGAACGGGGCAACTAATGAAAAACTGTTTTTT. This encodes CASSLNGATNEKLFF.

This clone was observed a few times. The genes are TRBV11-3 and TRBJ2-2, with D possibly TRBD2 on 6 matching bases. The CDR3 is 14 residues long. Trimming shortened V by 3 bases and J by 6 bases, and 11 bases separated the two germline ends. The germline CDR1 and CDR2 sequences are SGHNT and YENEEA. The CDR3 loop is CASSFLGGSGELFF. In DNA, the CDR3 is TGTGCCAGCAGCTTCTTGGGGGGTTCCGGGGAGCTGTTTTTT.

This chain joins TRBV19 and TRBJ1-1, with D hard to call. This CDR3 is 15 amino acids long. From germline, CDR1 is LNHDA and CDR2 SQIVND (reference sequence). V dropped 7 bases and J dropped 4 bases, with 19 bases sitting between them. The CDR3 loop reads CASTTYRGLGTEAFF. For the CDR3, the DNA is TGTGCCAGTACTACCTACCGAGGGTTGGGCACTGAAGCTTTCTTT.

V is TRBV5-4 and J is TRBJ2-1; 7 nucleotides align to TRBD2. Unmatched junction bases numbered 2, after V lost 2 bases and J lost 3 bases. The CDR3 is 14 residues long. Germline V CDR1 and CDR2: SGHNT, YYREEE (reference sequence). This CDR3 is CASSFPSGYNEQFF. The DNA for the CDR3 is TGTGCCAGCAGCTTTCCTAGCGGCTACAATGAGCAGTTCTTC.

CDR3 sequence: CATSRAGQGSDTGELFF. The CDR3 nucleotides are TGTGCCACCAGCAGAGCGGGACAGGGATCGGACACCGGGGAGCTGTTTTTT. The chain has TRBV15 and TRBJ2-2; 9 nucleotides agree with TRBD1. Trimming cost V 1 base and J 3 bases; bases outside gene matches: 6. CDR1 is LNHNV and CDR2 is YYDKDF in the germline V gene (reference sequence). There are 17 residues in the CDR3.

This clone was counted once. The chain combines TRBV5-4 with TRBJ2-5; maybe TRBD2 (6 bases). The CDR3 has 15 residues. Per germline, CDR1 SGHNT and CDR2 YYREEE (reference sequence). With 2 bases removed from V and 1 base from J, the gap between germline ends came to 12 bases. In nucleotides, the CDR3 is TGTGCCAGCAGCTTCGGGCGGGGACTCCAAGAGACCCAGTACTTC. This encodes CASSFGRGLQETQYF.